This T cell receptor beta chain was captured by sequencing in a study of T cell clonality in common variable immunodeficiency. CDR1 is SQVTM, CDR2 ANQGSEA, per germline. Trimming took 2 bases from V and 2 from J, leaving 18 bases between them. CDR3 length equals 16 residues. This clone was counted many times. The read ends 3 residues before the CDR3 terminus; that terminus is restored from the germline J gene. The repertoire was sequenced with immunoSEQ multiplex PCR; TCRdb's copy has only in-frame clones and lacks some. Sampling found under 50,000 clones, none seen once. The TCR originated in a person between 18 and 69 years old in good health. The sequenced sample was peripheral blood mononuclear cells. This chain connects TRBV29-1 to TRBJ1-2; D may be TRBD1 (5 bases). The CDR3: CSVEPPGGGFNYGYTF. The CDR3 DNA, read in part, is TGCAGCGTTGAACCCCCCGGGGGGGGGTTCAACTATGGC.